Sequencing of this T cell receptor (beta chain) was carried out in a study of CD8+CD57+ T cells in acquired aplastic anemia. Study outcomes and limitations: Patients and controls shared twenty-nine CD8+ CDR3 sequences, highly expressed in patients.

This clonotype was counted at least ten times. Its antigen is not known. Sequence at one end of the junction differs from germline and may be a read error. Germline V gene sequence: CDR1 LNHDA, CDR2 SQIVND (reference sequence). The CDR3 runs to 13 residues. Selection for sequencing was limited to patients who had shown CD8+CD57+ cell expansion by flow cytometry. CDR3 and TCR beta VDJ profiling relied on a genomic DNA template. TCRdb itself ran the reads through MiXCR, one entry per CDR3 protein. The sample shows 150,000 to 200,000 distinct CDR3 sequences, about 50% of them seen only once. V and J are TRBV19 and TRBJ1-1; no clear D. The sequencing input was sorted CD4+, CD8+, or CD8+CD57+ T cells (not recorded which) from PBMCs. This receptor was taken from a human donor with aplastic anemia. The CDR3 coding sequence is TGTGCCAGTAGTCTAGACGGGGACACTGAAGCTTTCTTT. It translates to CASSLDGDTEAFF.